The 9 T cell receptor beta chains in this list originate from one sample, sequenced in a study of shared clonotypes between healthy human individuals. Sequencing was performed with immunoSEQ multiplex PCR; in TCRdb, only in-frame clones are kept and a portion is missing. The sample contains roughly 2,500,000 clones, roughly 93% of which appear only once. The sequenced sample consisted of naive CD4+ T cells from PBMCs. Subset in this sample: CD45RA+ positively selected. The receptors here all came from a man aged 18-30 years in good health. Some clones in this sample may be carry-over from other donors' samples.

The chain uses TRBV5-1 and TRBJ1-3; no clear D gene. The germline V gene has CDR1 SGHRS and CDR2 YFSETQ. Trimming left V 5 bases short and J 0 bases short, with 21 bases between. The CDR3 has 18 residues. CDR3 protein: CASSVGLRTPSSGNTIYF. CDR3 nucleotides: TGCGCCAGCAGTGTGGGTCTCCGGACGCCGAGCTCTGGAAACACCATATATTTT.

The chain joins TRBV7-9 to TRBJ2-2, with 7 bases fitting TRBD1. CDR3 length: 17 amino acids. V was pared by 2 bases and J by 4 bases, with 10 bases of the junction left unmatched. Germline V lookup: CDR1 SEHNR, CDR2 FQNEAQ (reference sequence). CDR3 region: CASSLPREGAITGELFF. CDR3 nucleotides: TGTGCCAGCAGCTTACCCCGCGAGGGGGCGATCACCGGGGAGCTGTTTTTT.

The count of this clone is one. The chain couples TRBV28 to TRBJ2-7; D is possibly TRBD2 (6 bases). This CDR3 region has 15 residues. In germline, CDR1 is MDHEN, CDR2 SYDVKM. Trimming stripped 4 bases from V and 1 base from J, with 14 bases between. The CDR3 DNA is TGTGCCAGCAGTTCGACACTCGCGGGATCCTACGAGCAGTACTTC. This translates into CASSSTLAGSYEQYF.

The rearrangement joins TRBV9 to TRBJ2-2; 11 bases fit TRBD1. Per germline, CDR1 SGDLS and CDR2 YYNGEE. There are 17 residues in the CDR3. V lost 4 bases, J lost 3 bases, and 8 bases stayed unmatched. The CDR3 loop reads CASSPLGTGGHTGELFF. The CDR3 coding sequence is TGTGCCAGCAGCCCCCTCGGGACAGGGGGTCACACCGGGGAGCTGTTTTTT.

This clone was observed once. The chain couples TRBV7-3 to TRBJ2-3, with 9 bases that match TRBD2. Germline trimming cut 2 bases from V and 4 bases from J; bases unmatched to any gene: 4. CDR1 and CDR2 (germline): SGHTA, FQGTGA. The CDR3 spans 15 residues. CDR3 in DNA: TGTGCCAGCAGCTTATTAGCGGGAGCGGCAGATACGCAGTATTTT. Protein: CASSLLAGAADTQYF.

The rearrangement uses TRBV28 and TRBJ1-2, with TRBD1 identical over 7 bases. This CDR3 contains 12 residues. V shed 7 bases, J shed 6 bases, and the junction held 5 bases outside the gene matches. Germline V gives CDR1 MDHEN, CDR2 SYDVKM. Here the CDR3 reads CASKQGEDGYTF. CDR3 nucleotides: TGTGCCAGCAAGCAGGGGGAGGATGGCTACACCTTC.

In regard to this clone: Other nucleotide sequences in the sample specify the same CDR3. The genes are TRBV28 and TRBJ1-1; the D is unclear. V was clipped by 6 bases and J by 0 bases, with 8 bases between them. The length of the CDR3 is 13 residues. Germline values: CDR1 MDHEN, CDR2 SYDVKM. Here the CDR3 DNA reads TGTGCCAGCAGGACGGCCTTGAACACTGAAGCTTTCTTT. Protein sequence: CASRTALNTEAFF.

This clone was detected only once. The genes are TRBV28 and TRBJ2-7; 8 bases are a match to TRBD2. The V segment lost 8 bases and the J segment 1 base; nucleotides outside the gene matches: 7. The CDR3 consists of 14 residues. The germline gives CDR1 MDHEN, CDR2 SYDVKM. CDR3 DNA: TGTGCCAGCGTCACTAGCGGAGGATCCTACGAGCAGTACTTC. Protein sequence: CASVTSGGSYEQYF.

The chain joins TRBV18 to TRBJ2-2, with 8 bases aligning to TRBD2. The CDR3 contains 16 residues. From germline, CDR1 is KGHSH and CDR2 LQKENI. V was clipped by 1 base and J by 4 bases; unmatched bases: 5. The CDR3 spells CASSPRAGEVTGELFF. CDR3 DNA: TGTGCCAGCTCACCACGAGCGGGAGAAGTCACCGGGGAGCTGTTTTTT.